This T cell receptor (beta chain) was identified in a study of CD8+ T cells in alopecia areata. Looking at the study overall: Treated patients swallowed 5 to 10 mg of oral tofacitinib twice daily.

V shed 5 bases, J shed 8 bases, and the junction held 14 bases outside the gene matches. Germline V gene data show CDR1 as SGDLS and CDR2 as YYNGEE. The CDR3 consists of 16 residues. Study results and caveats: Within the top 100, expanded CD8+ clones significantly decreased with tofacitinib, as did scalp clonality. Affected scalp, especially in alopecia totalis/universalis, had a higher clonality than normal scalp did. On tofacitinib, scalp and blood still held many of the expanded lesional clones.

With regard to this clone: What it binds is not known.

Treatment specified: oral pan-JAK inhibitor, 5-10 mg twice daily. The sequencing template was cDNA reverse transcribed from extracted RNA. Libraries were prepared by immunoSEQ multiplex PCR; TCRdb keeps only in-frame clonotypes and omits some of them. The repertoire holds 75,000 to 85,000 clones, with approximately 70% as singletons. Sequenced material: CD8+ T cells sorted from blood, taken at week 24, from a patient treated with tofacitinib. The sequence came from a human donor with alopecia areata. This sequence joins TRBV9 and TRBJ2-1, with 9 bases fitting TRBD2. The CDR3 nucleotides are TGTGCCAGCAGTGGGGGGCCGGGACTAGCTCCCCATGAGCAGTTCTTC. Its translation is CASSGGPGLAPHEQFF.